One sample yielded the 21 T cell receptor beta chains listed below, sequenced in a study of blood T cell repertoires in COVID-19. This table comes from immunoSEQ multiplex PCR, and its TCRdb copy is limited to in-frame clones, with some not included. The sample holds around 110,000 clones, approximately 90% seen once. The sequenced material came from peripheral blood. These receptors were obtained from a man aged 45-65 years with active or convalescent COVID-19.

The chain links TRBV19 to TRBJ2-3, with TRBD2 matching over 11 bases. CDR3 length: 17 amino acids. V was pared by 4 bases and J by 5 bases, with 11 bases of the junction left unmatched. Looked up from germline, CDR1 is LNHDA and CDR2 is SQIVND (reference sequence). CDR3 coding DNA: TGTGCCAGTAGTAACCAATTAGCGGGAGGGCCGCAAGATACGCAGTATTTT. This codes for CASSNQLAGGPQDTQYF.

The chain is built from TRBV2 and TRBJ2-3, with 10 bases fitting TRBD1. V gave up 6 bases and J gave up 5 bases; unmatched junction bases: 5. The germline V gene encodes CDR1 SNHLY and CDR2 FYNNEI. This CDR3 contains 14 residues. The CDR3 region has the DNA TGTGCCAGCAGCAGCGACAGGGGGCGAGATACGCAGTATTTT. This encodes CASSSDRGRDTQYF.

J is TRBJ2-5 and V is TRBV13; 7 bases map to TRBD2. V dropped 5 bases and J dropped 2; count of bases not matched to a gene: 2. Germline V gives CDR1 PRHDT, CDR2 FYEKMQ (reference sequence). This CDR3 has 13 amino acids. The CDR3 loop reads CASSRTRQETQYF. The CDR3 DNA reads as TGTGCCAGCAGCAGGACTAGACAAGAGACCCAGTACTTC.

The chain couples TRBV6-1 to TRBJ1-5; D is unclear. The germline CDR1 and CDR2 sequences are MNHNS and SASEGT. V lost 3 bases and J lost 7, with 7 bases in between. The CDR3 contains 12 residues. In DNA form, the CDR3 reads TGTGCCAGCAGTGATGGAGGCCAGCCCCAGCATTTT. As protein: CASSDGGQPQHF.

For the CDR3, the DNA is TGTGCCAGCAGCTTAAACAGGGGTCGGACTGAAGCTTTCTTT. Encoded protein: CASSLNRGRTEAFF. V gene TRBV5-6 combines with J gene TRBJ1-1; 7 nucleotides match TRBD1. CDR1 SGHDT and CDR2 YYEEEE come from the germline V gene. This CDR3 region has 14 residues. The V gene end was trimmed by 2 bases and the J gene end by 5 bases; junction bases not matched to a gene: 6.

This sequence joins TRBV30 and TRBJ2-6; D is perhaps TRBD2 (5 bases). This CDR3 is 14 amino acids long. Looked up from germline, CDR1 is GTSNPN and CDR2 is SVGIG (reference sequence). Trimming cost V 4 bases and J 2 bases, with 9 bases left between them. CDR3 in amino acids: CAWIGGAGANVLTF. In nucleotides, the CDR3 is TGTGCCTGGATAGGAGGTGCTGGGGCCAACGTCCTGACTTTC.

The rearrangement joins TRBV10-3 to TRBJ1-1; weak D call: TRBD1 (5 bases). CDR1 and CDR2 from the germline V gene are ENHRY and SYGVKD. Trimming shortened V by 6 bases and J by 5 bases, and 13 bases separated the two germline ends. The CDR3 consists of 13 residues. The DNA for the CDR3 is TGTGCCATCAGGGGACCGGGAGAGACTGAAGCTTTCTTT. Protein: CAIRGPGETEAFF.

The V call is TRBV6-1, the J call TRBJ1-1; weak D call: TRBD1 (6 bases). Germline V CDR1 and CDR2: MNHNS, SASEGT. CDR3 length: 13 residues. Deletions cut 0 bases from V and 10 bases from J, with 12 bases between. The CDR3 is CASSEAGQGTAFF. As DNA, the CDR3 is TGTGCCAGCAGTGAAGCGGGCCAGGGGACAGCTTTCTTT.

The chain uses TRBV6-5 and TRBJ1-2; tentative D call: TRBD1 (6 bases). Per the germline V gene, CDR1 is MNHEY and CDR2 is SVGAGI. This CDR3 is built from 14 residues. V was shortened by 6 bases and J by 8 bases, with 19 bases between the two germline ends. The CDR3 nucleotides read TGTGCCAGCAGGACCTCGGGACAAAGCGTGGGCTACACCTTC. Protein sequence: CASRTSGQSVGYTF.

V usage is TRBV5-1 and J usage is TRBJ2-1; D may be TRBD2 (5 bases). Germline V gene lookup returns CDR1 SGHRS and CDR2 YFSETQ. The CDR3 has 14 residues. Trimming shortened V by 3 bases and J by 5 bases, and 12 bases separated the two germline ends. The CDR3: CASSYELGHNEQFF. In DNA, the CDR3 is TGCGCCAGCAGCTATGAACTAGGACACAATGAGCAGTTCTTC.

This chain joins TRBV3-1 (or the pseudogene TRBV3-2) and TRBJ2-5; possibly TRBD2 for D (6 bases). V was trimmed by 0 bases and J by 4 bases, leaving 15 bases between them. There are 16 residues in the CDR3. Germline CDR1 and CDR2: LGHDT and YNNKEL (reference sequence). The CDR3 protein is CASSQDPREAGETQYF. DNA of the CDR3: TGTGCCAGCAGCCAAGACCCCCGGGAAGCGGGAGAGACCCAGTACTTC.

This sequence joins TRBV24-1 and TRBJ2-3, with TRBD2 matching over 11 bases. The junction had 4 bases not matched to a gene; V was cut back by 0 bases and J by 6 bases. The germline CDR1 and CDR2 sequences are KGHDR and SFDVKD. The CDR3 totals 16 residues. The CDR3 reads CATSDLVAGGLDTQYF. For the CDR3, the DNA is TGTGCCACCAGTGATTTGGTAGCGGGAGGGTTGGATACGCAGTATTTT.

The chain employs TRBV2 and TRBJ1-1; D call uncertain. Germline V gives CDR1 SNHLY, CDR2 FYNNEI. Trimming cost V 4 bases and J 8 bases, with 11 bases left between them. The CDR3 runs to 12 residues. The CDR3 protein is CASSVEEIEAFF. The CDR3 nucleotides read TGTGCCAGCAGTGTCGAAGAGATAGAAGCTTTCTTT. The complete variable domain, with remaining parts taken from reference TRBV2 and TRBJ1-1, reads EPEVTQTPSHQVTQMGQEVILRCVPISNHLYFYWYRQILGQKVEFLVSFYNNEISEKSEIFDDQFSVERPDGSNFTLKIRSTKLEDSAMYFCASSVEEIEAFFGQGTRLTVV.

For the CDR3, the DNA is TGTGCCAGCTCACCGTTTATTTACACAGGGGCTTCTGGAAACACCATATATTTT. This sequence encodes CASSPFIYTGASGNTIYF. This chain joins TRBV18 and TRBJ1-3, with 7 bases fitting TRBD1. With 3 bases clipped from V and 1 base from J, the junction kept 12 bases outside the gene matches. Germline V gene lookup returns CDR1 KGHSH and CDR2 LQKENI. The CDR3 sequence is 18 residues long.

The V and J genes are TRBV28 and TRBJ2-4; 8 bases are shared with TRBD2. Germline V gene lookup returns CDR1 MDHEN and CDR2 SYDVKM. The V segment lost 7 bases and the J segment 8 bases; nucleotides outside the gene matches: 13. This CDR3 contains 15 residues. Here the CDR3 reads CASIGVAGSGDIQYF. Written as DNA, the CDR3 is TGTGCCAGCATAGGGGTAGCGGGAAGTGGAGACATTCAGTACTTC.

The chain has TRBV9 and TRBJ1-2; the match to TRBD1 covers 9 bases. The CDR3 spans 17 residues. V gave up 4 bases and J gave up 3 bases; unmatched junction bases: 13. Germline CDR1 and CDR2: SGDLS and YYNGEE. The CDR3 DNA reads as TGTGCCAGCAGCTCCCGGACAGGGGTCGCTGAGGACTATGGCTACACCTTC. Translated, it gives CASSSRTGVAEDYGYTF.

J is TRBJ2-5 and V is TRBV24-1; 10 bases line up with TRBD1. This CDR3 is built from 15 residues. Germline V CDR1 and CDR2: KGHDR, SFDVKD. The ends lost 5 bases at V and 7 bases at J; junction bases unmatched: 9. CDR3 amino acids: CATSAAWDRGWTQYF. CDR3 bases: TGTGCCACCAGTGCTGCGTGGGACAGGGGATGGACCCAGTACTTC.

The chain combines TRBV24-1 with TRBJ1-1; D unclear. V dropped 8 bases and J dropped 6 bases, with 15 bases sitting between them. The V gene's germline CDR1 is KGHDR and CDR2 SFDVKD. The CDR3 runs 13 residues. DNA of the CDR3: TGTGCCACCAATGAGGGCCTGCTGGCTGAAGCTTTCTTT. Protein: CATNEGLLAEAFF.

This clone was observed a handful of times. The chain employs TRBV2 and TRBJ1-3; D is possibly TRBD1 (5 bases). Germline values: CDR1 SNHLY, CDR2 FYNNEI. The germline V and J ends were trimmed by 6 bases and 0 bases, with 9 bases remaining between them. The CDR3 covers 14 residues. CDR3 sequence: CASRGEVSGNTIYF. The CDR3 DNA reads as TGTGCCAGCAGAGGGGAGGTCTCTGGAAACACCATATATTTT.

The chain has TRBV27 and TRBJ1-5; possibly TRBD1 for D (5 bases). This CDR3 is 14 amino acids long. CDR1 and CDR2 from the germline V gene are MNHEY and SMNVEV (reference sequence). V was cut by 2 bases and J by 4 bases, with 9 bases left in between. The DNA for the CDR3 is TGTGCCAGCAGTTTAATGGCAGGGAATCAGCCCCAGCATTTT. Translating gives CASSLMAGNQPQHF.

The rearrangement uses TRBV24-1 and TRBJ2-7; D ambiguous. V was pared by 11 bases and J by 0 bases, with 13 bases between. Per the germline V gene, CDR1 is KGHDR and CDR2 is SFDVKD. This CDR3 has 13 amino acids. The CDR3 loop reads CANHAPSSYEQYF. The CDR3 DNA follows: TGTGCCAACCATGCGCCTAGCTCCTACGAGCAGTACTTC.